This T cell receptor beta chain was captured in a study of blood T cell repertoires in COVID-19. Overall study: Collection of acute and convalescent COVID-19 samples took place in the United States, Italy and Spain. PBMCs, B-cell-depleted T cells, or T cells were the source of the cDNA or gDNA that made up the material.

Seattle cases were enrolled at active infection and followed longitudinally. As processed by the authors: Using reference gene primer amplification, nucleated cell counts were estimated. The assay was immunoSEQ multiplex PCR, and TCRdb's table has in-frame clones only and misses some. V, J and clone size are taken as reported in that table, and D and trimming were inferred from the DNA itself. The sample records 70,000 to 100,000 clones, 87% being singletons. Germline V gene data show CDR1 as MNHEY and CDR2 as SVGAGI. The CDR3 totals 12 residues. Trimming left V 7 bases short and J 4 bases short, with 7 bases between.

This TCR derives from a woman aged 55-70 years with COVID-19, enrolled during active disease. The sample was peripheral blood. The J gene is TRBJ1-4, the V gene TRBV6-5; D is unclear. CDR3 protein: CASTRDNEKLFF. The CDR3 DNA is TGTGCCAGCACCCGGGATAATGAAAAACTGTTTTTT.